Included here is one TCR beta chain sequence, with context. This clonotype was seen a few times. Its antigen is unknown. Base qualities are missing; no much larger clone stands one base away. Counted from cysteine to phenylalanine, this CDR3 has 12 amino acids. Of the read, only the CDR3 DNA is kept; its 36 bases are in frame from base 1. The germline V gene sets CDR1 to SGHTA and CDR2 to FQGNSA. V sheds 0 bases and J sheds 10 bases, leaving 9 bases between their ends. Ficoll-Paque density gradient centrifugation was the method used to isolate PBMCs. This sample was sequenced with an Illumina NovaSeq 6000. cDNA libraries for TCRalpha and TCRbeta were prepared by 5'RACE using constant-segment primers, with sample barcodes and unique molecular identifiers added. RNA was extracted from every sample with Trizol reagent. The libraries were amplified in two PCR steps, and the second step added a second sample barcode and Illumina TruSeq adapters. The libraries were sequenced on an Illumina NovaSeq using 2 x 150 bp paired-end reads. As for how the authors treated the data: Reads were demultiplexed and collapsed into UMI-guided consensus sequences with migec v1.2.7. With mixcr v2.1.11, UMI consensuses were aligned to TRA and TRB V and J templates and assembled into clonotypes. A clonotype was counted as expanded or contracted only when both edgeR and NoisET called the clonotype significant, with the noise models trained on biological replicates. For edgeR calls, the thresholds were a false discovery rate-adjusted p below 0.01 and a log2 fold-change of 1. PCA with hierarchical clustering of max-normalized trajectories of the 1000 most abundant clonotypes was used as exploratory dynamics analysis. Each responding clone was given a CD4 or CD8 phenotype based on the CD4+ and CD8+ repertoires, which had been sequenced separately. TCRdb reanalyzed the raw reads on its own, using fastp at Q25 for trimming and MiXCR for clone calling, and kept in-frame beta chains. Rows matching on CDR3 protein sequence are summarized as one entry with the most common DNA and genes. It is TCRdb's table, rather than the study itself, that gives the V and J calls and clone size. The sample contains 450,000 or so distinct CDR3 sequences, around a quarter of them found a single time. The ten largest clones add up to under 15% of the sample.

This sample was included in a study of T-cell memory formation after mild COVID-19 (dated by TCRdb to 2020 to 2022). A note on the overall study: TCR sequence clusters from the two donors were largely donor specific. T-cell clones expanding and contracting after mild COVID-19 in two donors were tracked by longitudinal TCRalpha and TCRbeta repertoire sequencing. Two young, previously healthy adult volunteers made up the cohort, one male and one female. Summary of the overall study and its limitations: The second-wave clones that peaked on day 37 were not confirmed to be SARS-CoV-2 specific. Only a couple of mild cases were covered in the study, and larger cohorts including severe cases with pre-infection samples were considered necessary. Balanced CD4/CD8 phenotypes were observed for clones contracting from day 15 to 85, whereas a bias towards CD4+ was observed for a second wave of clones expanding from day 15 to 37. Some responding clones were detected in pre-infection memory, which suggested that pre-existing cross-reactive memory T cells had joined the SARS-CoV-2 response. Contracting CD4+ clones turned up mainly in the CM and EM memory subsets, whereas EMRA was where CD8+ clones were enriched.

This TCR was recovered from an adult woman who had mild COVID-19 (a few samples of this study predate the infection). The sample titles of this study are shuffled in the database, so cell type and time point are left out; the donor was told from shared clones. The sequence links TRBV7-2 to TRBJ2-5; TRBD2 is possibly the D segment (6 matching bases). Input material: PBMCs or a T cell subset sorted from them (not recorded which). The CDR3 protein sequence reads: CASSLAGGGQYF. The sequenced DNA: TGTGCCAGCAGCTTAGCGGGGGGTGGCCAGTACTTC.